This T cell receptor (beta chain) was captured in a study of OX40 agonist ivuxolimab in advanced cancers. This clone was seen more than once but under ten times. Patients with autoimmune history or systemic immunosuppression were excluded. Clones were read by immunoSEQ multiplex PCR, and TCRdb kept only the in-frame ones, dropping some. The data show 50,000 to 75,000 clones, 84% seen once. Sequenced material: CD4+ or CD8+ T cells sorted from blood, taken in a trial of the OX40 agonist ivuxolimab. The sequence was collected from an adult with an advanced solid tumor such as melanoma, head and neck, liver or kidney cancer.

This CDR3 is CASSDDRSRSPLHF. The CDR3, as DNA: TGCGCCAGCAGCGATGACAGGTCTAGGTCACCCCTCCACTTT. This rearrangement joins TRBV5-1 to TRBJ1-6, with D perhaps matching TRBD1 (6 bases). CDR3 length: 14 amino acids. V was trimmed by 4 bases and J by 10 bases, leaving 15 bases between them. Germline CDR1 SGHRS, CDR2 YFSETQ.